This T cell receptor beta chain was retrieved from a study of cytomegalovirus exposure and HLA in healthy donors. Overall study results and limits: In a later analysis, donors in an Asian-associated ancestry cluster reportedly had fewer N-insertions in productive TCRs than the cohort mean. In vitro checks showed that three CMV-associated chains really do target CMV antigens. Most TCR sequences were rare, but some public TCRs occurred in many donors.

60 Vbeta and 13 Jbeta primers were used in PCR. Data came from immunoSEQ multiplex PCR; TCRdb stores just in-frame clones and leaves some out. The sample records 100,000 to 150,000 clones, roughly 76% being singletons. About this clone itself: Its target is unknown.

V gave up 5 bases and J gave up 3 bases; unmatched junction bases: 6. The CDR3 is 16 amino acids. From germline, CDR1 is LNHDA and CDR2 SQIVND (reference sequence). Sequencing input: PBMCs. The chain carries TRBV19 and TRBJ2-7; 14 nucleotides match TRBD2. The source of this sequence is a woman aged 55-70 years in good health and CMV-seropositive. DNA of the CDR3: TGTGCCAGTAGTCCTTGGGGACTAGCGGGGGTCTACGAGCAGTACTTC. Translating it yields CASSPWGLAGVYEQYF.